This paragraph covers one T cell receptor beta chain sequence. Only in-frame clones appear in the TCRdb table, and some are missing; sequencing was by immunoSEQ multiplex PCR. The table has fewer than 300,000 clones, nearly 90% seen once. The data originate from a study of blood T cell repertoires in COVID-19. Study context: From the United States, Italy and Spain came samples of acute and convalescent COVID-19.

Germline V gene data show CDR1 as PRHDT and CDR2 as FYEKMQ (reference sequence). The CDR3 is 13 residues long. The V end was cut by 3 bases, the J end by 3 bases, with 8 bases between. The receptor comes from a young man with active or convalescent COVID-19. Sequenced input: peripheral blood. V and J are TRBV13 and TRBJ2-5; weak D call: TRBD2 (6 bases). The CDR3 is CASSFGGKETQYF. The CDR3 DNA reads TGTGCCAGCAGCTTTGGGGGGAAAGAGACCCAGTACTTC.